This T cell receptor beta chain stems from a study of T cell responses to AZD1222 COVID-19 vaccine. The ends were cut back, 4 bases at V and 4 bases at J, with 16 bases in the middle. The germline CDR1 and CDR2 sequences are SGHDN and FVKESK. This CDR3 spans 15 amino acids. The protocol was immunoSEQ multiplex PCR, while the TCRdb copy is restricted to in-frame clones and leaves out a portion. The table lists 110,000 to 150,000 clones, around 90% of them singletons. The sample here was peripheral blood, taken on day 0 of AZD1222 vaccination. The receptor's source is an adult in good health. J is TRBJ2-5 and V is TRBV14; tentative D call: TRBD2 (6 bases). Here the CDR3 DNA reads TGTGCCAGCAGCCTTCAAGGAGGGGTGAGAGAGACCCAGTACTTC. Protein sequence: CASSLQGGVRETQYF. Based on the CDR3 plus reference TRBV14 and TRBJ2-5, the full variable domain is EAGVTQFPSHSVIEKGQTVTLRCDPISGHDNLYWYRRVMGKEIKFLLHFVKESKQDESGMPNNRFLAERTGGTYSTLKVQPAELEDSGVYFCASSLQGGVRETQYFGPGTRLLVL.